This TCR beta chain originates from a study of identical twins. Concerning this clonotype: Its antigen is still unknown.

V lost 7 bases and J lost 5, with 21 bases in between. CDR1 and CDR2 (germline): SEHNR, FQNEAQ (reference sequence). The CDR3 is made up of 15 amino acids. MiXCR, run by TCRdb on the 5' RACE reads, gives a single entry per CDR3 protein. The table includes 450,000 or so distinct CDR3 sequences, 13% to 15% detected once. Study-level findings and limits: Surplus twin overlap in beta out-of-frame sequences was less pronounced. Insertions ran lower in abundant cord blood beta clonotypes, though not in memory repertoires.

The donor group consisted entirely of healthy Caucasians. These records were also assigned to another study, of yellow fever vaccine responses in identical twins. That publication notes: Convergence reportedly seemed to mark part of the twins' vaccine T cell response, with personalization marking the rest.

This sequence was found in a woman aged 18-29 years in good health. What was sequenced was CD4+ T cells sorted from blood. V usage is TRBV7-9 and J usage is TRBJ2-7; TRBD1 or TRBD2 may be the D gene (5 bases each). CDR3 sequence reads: CASNSHGAGFNEQYF. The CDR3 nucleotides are TGTGCCAGCAACTCCCACGGGGCAGGCTTCAACGAGCAGTACTTC. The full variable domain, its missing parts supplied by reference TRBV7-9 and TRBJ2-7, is DTGVSQNPRHKITKRGQNVTFRCDPISEHNRLYWYRQTLGQGPEFLTYFQNEAQLEKSRLLSDRFSAERPKGSFSTLEIQRTEQGDSAMYLCASNSHGAGFNEQYFGPGTRLTVT.